The 9 T cell receptor beta chains given below trace back to one sample, sequenced in a study of blood T cell repertoires in COVID-19. Method: immunoSEQ multiplex PCR; TCRdb's copy keeps in-frame clones and lacks some. The sample shows roughly 100,000 clones, roughly 80% of them seen only once. Sequenced sample: peripheral blood. All receptors come from an older woman with acute or convalescent COVID-19.

This clone was detected once. The CDR3 DNA sequence: TGTGCCACGGGACAGGGGGCCAACTATGGCTACACCTTC. Translation gives CATGQGANYGYTF. J is TRBJ1-2 and V is TRBV6-5; 12 bases line up with TRBD1. The trim removed 10 bases at V and 2 bases at J, leaving 2 bases unmatched. This CDR3 region has 13 residues. Looked up from germline, CDR1 is MNHEY and CDR2 is SVGAGI.

This chain joins TRBV19 and TRBJ1-6, with 8 bases lining up with TRBD1. J gave up 7 bases and V 3 bases, and 17 bases lay outside the gene matches. The CDR3 runs to 19 residues. From germline, CDR1 is LNHDA and CDR2 SQIVND (reference sequence). The CDR3: CASSIPRFSGQAINSPLHF. The CDR3 nucleotides are TGTGCCAGTAGTATTCCTCGCTTTTCGGGACAGGCGATCAATTCACCCCTCCACTTT.

The V call is TRBV11-2, the J call TRBJ1-2; 8 bases match TRBD1. J was trimmed by 8 bases and V by 5 bases; bases with no gene match: 4. CDR1 is SGHAT and CDR2 is FQNNGV in the germline V gene. This CDR3 has 12 amino acids. In nucleotides, the CDR3 is TGTGCCAGCAGCAGTGACAGGGGCGGCTACACCTTC. Translated, it gives CASSSDRGGYTF.

This clone has ten or more counts. The chain recombines TRBV6-5 with TRBJ2-2; D is uncertain. The CDR3 runs to 15 residues. Per the germline V gene, CDR1 is MNHEY and CDR2 is SVGAGI. V was clipped by 6 bases and J by 1 base, with 12 bases between them. CDR3 protein: CASSTLGQNTGELFF. The CDR3, as DNA: TGTGCCAGCAGCACCCTGGGCCAGAACACCGGGGAGCTGTTTTTT.

The chain uses TRBV7-6 and TRBJ2-7; D unresolved. The CDR3 spans 13 residues. V was trimmed by 5 bases and J by 4 bases, leaving 12 bases between them. Per germline, CDR1 SGHVS and CDR2 FNYEAQ. CDR3 bases: TGTGCCAGCAGCCCTACGGCCGGGTACGAGCAGTACTTC. Translating it yields CASSPTAGYEQYF.

This clone was seen once. The CDR3 region has the DNA TGTGCCATCAGCCCTGGACTAGCGGGAGGTATCACGCAGTATTTT. Amino acids: CAISPGLAGGITQYF. The chain joins TRBV10-3 to TRBJ2-3; 14 bases map to TRBD2. The germline gives CDR1 ENHRY, CDR2 SYGVKD. With 6 bases clipped from V and 9 bases from J, the junction kept 8 bases outside the gene matches. This CDR3 is 15 amino acids long.

This clone was seen a handful of times. The V and J genes are TRBV19 and TRBJ1-1; no firm D call. CDR1 is LNHDA, CDR2 SQIVND, per germline (reference sequence). Trimming removed 0 bases from V and 6 bases from J, with 11 bases in between. The CDR3 is made up of 14 amino acids. CDR3 nucleotide sequence: TGTGCCAGTAGTATAGAAGGGAGAATGGCTGAAGCTTTCTTT. Protein: CASSIEGRMAEAFF. The variable domain in full, completed from reference TRBV19 and TRBJ1-1, reads DGGITQSPKYLFRKEGQNVTLSCEQNLNHDAMYWYRQDPGQGLRLIYYSQIVNDFQKGDIAEGYSVSREKKESFPLTVTSAQKNPTAFYLCASSIEGRMAEAFFGQGTRLTVV.

V gene TRBV10-1 combines with J gene TRBJ2-1, with TRBD2 identical over 13 bases. Germline V gives CDR1 WNHNN, CDR2 SYGVQD (reference sequence). The CDR3 contains 19 residues. V was pared by 7 bases and J by 0 bases, with 12 bases of the junction left unmatched. CDR3 residues: CASTKLAGGPSGSYNEQFF. Here the CDR3 DNA reads TGCGCCAGCACCAAACTAGCGGGAGGGCCCTCAGGCTCCTACAATGAGCAGTTCTTC.

CDR3 coding DNA: TGTGCCTGGAGTGGGAACAGTCAAAACTATGGCTACACCTTC. This gives the protein CAWSGNSQNYGYTF. The chain combines TRBV30 with TRBJ1-2; D unresolved. V was cut by 1 base and J by 2 bases, with 11 bases left in between. Germline assignment: CDR1 GTSNPN and CDR2 SVGIG (reference sequence). The CDR3 is 14 amino acids.